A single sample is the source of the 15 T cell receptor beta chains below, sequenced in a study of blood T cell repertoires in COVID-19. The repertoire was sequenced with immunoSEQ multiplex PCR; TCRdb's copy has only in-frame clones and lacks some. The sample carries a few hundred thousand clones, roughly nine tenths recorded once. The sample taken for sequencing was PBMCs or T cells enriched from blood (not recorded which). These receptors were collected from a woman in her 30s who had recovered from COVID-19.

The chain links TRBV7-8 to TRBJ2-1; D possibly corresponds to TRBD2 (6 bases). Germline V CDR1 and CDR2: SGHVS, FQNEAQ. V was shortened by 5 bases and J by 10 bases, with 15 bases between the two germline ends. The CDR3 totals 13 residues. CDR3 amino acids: CASSQGLRLEQFF. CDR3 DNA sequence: TGTGCCAGCAGCCAGGGACTCCGCCTGGAGCAGTTCTTC.

The CDR3 sequence: CASSQVGGFPEAFF. CDR3 bases: TGTGCCAGCAGCCAAGTGGGGGGTTTCCCGGAAGCTTTCTTT. The chain uses TRBV3-1 (or the pseudogene TRBV3-2) and TRBJ1-1; TRBD1 is a possible D gene (5 bases). The CDR3 has 14 amino acids. CDR1 and CDR2 (germline): LGHDT, YNNKEL (reference sequence). V shed 1 base and J shed 8 bases, with 14 bases lying between them.

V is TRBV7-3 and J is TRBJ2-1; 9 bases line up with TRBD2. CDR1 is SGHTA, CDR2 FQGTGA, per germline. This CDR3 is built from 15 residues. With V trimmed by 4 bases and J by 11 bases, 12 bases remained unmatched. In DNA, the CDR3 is TGTGCCAGCAGCTCCTCTGGGGTAGCGGGGGCCAAGCAGTTCTTC. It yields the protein CASSSSGVAGAKQFF.

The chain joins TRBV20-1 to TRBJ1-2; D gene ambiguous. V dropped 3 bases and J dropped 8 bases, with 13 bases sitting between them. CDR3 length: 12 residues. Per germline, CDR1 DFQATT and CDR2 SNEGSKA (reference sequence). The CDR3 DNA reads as TGCAGTGCTAGTCCCTACGTTAGCGGCTACACCTTC. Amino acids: CSASPYVSGYTF.

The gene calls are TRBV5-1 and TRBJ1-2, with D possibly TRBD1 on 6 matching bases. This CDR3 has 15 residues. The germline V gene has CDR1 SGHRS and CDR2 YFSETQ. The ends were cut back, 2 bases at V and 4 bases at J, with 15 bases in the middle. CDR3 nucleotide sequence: TGCGCCAGCAGCTTACGGACAGAGCCCATCTATGGCTACACCTTC. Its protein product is CASSLRTEPIYGYTF.

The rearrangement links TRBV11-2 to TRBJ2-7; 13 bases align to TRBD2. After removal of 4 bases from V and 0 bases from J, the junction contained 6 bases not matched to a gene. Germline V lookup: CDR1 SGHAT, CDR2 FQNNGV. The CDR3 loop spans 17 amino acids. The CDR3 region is CASSSLAGGRPSYEQYF. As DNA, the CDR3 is TGTGCCAGCAGCTCACTAGCGGGAGGGCGTCCCTCCTACGAGCAGTACTTC.

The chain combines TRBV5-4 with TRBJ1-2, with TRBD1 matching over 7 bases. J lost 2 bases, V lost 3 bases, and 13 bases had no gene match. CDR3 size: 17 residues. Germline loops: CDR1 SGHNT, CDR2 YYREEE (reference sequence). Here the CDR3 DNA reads TGTGCCAGCAGCTCGTACAGGGGCAACAAATACAACTATGGCTACACCTTC. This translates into CASSSYRGNKYNYGYTF.

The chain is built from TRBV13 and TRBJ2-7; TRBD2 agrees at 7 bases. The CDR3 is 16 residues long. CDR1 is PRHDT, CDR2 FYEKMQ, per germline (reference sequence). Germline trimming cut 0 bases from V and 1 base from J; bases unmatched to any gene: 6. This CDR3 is CASSLGLGGNSYEQYF. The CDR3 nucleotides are TGTGCCAGCAGCTTAGGCCTGGGGGGGAATTCCTACGAGCAGTACTTC.

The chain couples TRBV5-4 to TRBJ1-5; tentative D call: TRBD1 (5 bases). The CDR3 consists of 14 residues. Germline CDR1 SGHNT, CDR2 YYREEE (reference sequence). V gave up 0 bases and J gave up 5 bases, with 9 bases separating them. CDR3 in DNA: TGTGCCAGCAGCTTGGCCGGGGGGGATCAGCCCCAGCATTTT. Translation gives CASSLAGGDQPQHF.

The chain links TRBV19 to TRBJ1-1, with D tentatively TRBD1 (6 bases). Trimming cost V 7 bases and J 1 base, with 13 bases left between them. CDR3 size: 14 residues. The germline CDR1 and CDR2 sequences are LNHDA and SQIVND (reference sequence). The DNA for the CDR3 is TGTGCCAGTAAAGGTGGACAGACGAACACTGAAGCTTTCTTT. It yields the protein CASKGGQTNTEAFF.

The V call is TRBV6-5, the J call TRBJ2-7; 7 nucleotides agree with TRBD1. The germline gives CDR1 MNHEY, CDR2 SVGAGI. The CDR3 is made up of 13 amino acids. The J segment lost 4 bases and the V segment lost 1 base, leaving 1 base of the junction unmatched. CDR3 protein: CASSYYRGYEQYF. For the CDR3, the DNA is TGTGCCAGCAGTTACTACAGGGGATACGAGCAGTACTTC.

CDR3: CASSLNPERGEDTQYF. The CDR3 nucleotides read TGTGCCAGCAGCTTAAACCCCGAGCGGGGGGAGGATACGCAGTATTTT. The V and J genes are TRBV7-9 and TRBJ2-3; 9 nucleotides match TRBD2. The CDR3 totals 16 residues. Germline loops: CDR1 SEHNR, CDR2 FQNEAQ (reference sequence). V dropped 2 bases and J dropped 6; count of bases not matched to a gene: 9.

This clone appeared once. CDR3 residues: CASRRLAGASNEQFF. The CDR3 bases are TGTGCCAGCAGGCGACTAGCGGGAGCCTCCAATGAGCAGTTCTTC. The chain has TRBV2 and TRBJ2-1; 12 bases match TRBD2. Germline V lookup: CDR1 SNHLY, CDR2 FYNNEI. The CDR3 covers 15 residues. J was trimmed by 6 bases and V by 6 bases; bases with no gene match: 6. The full variable domain, in which reference TRBV2 and TRBJ2-1 provide the parts outside the CDR3, is EPEVTQTPSHQVTQMGQEVILRCVPISNHLYFYWYRQILGQKVEFLVSFYNNEISEKSEIFDDQFSVERPDGSNFTLKIRSTKLEDSAMYFCASRRLAGASNEQFFGPGTRLTVL.

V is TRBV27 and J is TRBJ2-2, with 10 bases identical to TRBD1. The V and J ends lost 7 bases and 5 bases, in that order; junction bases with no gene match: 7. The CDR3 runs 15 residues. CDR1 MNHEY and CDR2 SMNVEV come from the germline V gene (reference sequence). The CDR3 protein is CASTTGTGATGELFF. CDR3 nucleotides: TGTGCCAGCACCACCGGGACAGGGGCAACCGGGGAGCTGTTTTTT.

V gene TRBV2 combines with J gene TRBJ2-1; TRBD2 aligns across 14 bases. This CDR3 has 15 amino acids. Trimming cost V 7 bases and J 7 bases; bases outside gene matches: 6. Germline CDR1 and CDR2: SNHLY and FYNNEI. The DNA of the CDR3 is TGTGCCAGCATGGGGACTAGCGGGAGAGGGAATGAGCAGTTCTTC. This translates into CASMGTSGRGNEQFF. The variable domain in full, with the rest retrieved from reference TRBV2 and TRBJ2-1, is EPEVTQTPSHQVTQMGQEVILRCVPISNHLYFYWYRQILGQKVEFLVSFYNNEISEKSEIFDDQFSVERPDGSNFTLKIRSTKLEDSAMYFCASMGTSGRGNEQFFGPGTRLTVL.